These 29 T cell receptor beta chains share one sample of origin, sequenced in a study of metastatic and nonmetastatic thyroid tumors. TCRdb reprocessed the PCR reads via MiXCR. The sample shows approximately 26,000 clones, about an eighth of them seen only once. Thyroid surgery was performed in patients who had received no treatment beforehand. Sequencing was carried out using blood. These receptors were taken from a female donor with papillary thyroid cancer or a benign thyroid nodule (not recorded which). Some clones in this sample may be carry-over from other donors' samples.

This clone showed up many times. The chain has TRBV7-9 and TRBJ2-1, with a tentative D call TRBD2 (6 bases). With 1 base removed from V and 1 base from J, the gap between germline ends came to 14 bases. In germline, CDR1 is SEHNR, CDR2 FQNEAQ (reference sequence). This CDR3 contains 17 residues. In DNA, the CDR3 is TGTGCCAGCAGCTTAGTTAGACTAGTGGGTTCCTACAATGAGCAGTTCTTC. Protein: CASSLVRLVGSYNEQFF.

This clone was found many times. The chain links TRBV6-5 to TRBJ2-5, with 7 nucleotides matching TRBD1. Losses at the gene ends were 0 bases for V and 4 bases for J; bases not matched to a gene: 5. The length of the CDR3 is 15 residues. Germline V gene sequence: CDR1 MNHEY, CDR2 SVGAGI. The CDR3 region has the DNA TGTGCCAGCAGTTACTCCCAGGGGGACCGAGAGACCCAGTACTTC. This gives the protein CASSYSQGDRETQYF.

The table lists this clone with many counts. The chain links TRBV28 to TRBJ1-1; unclear D gene. CDR1 and CDR2 (germline): MDHEN, SYDVKM. The length of the CDR3 is 16 residues. V was cut by 6 bases and J by 0 bases, with 17 bases left in between. The CDR3 spells CASSPGDQAMNTEAFF. The DNA for the CDR3 is TGTGCCAGCAGCCCCGGGGATCAAGCTATGAACACTGAAGCTTTCTTT.

This clone has more than one count but fewer than ten. Here the CDR3 reads CASSYTSGSSYEQYF. CDR3 bases: TGTGCCAGCAGCTATACTAGCGGGAGCTCCTACGAGCAGTACTTC. This chain joins TRBV27 and TRBJ2-7, with 11 bases fitting TRBD2. Germline V lookup: CDR1 MNHEY, CDR2 SMNVEV (reference sequence). Trimming at V came to 6 bases and at J to 0 bases, leaving 4 bases not matched to a gene. The CDR3 is 15 residues long.

The chain employs TRBV20-1 and TRBJ2-7; 9 bases line up with TRBD2. The V gene's germline CDR1 is DFQATT and CDR2 SNEGSKA (reference sequence). The length of the CDR3 is 13 residues. The junction had 6 bases not matched to a gene; V was cut back by 5 bases and J by 4 bases. CDR3 sequence (DNA): TGCAGTGCTGTTAGCGGGAGACGTTACGAGCAGTACTTC. As protein: CSAVSGRRYEQYF.

This chain uses TRBV3-1 with TRBJ1-4, with D unclear. The CDR3 length is 15 residues. V was shortened by 0 bases and J by 7 bases, with 12 bases between the two germline ends. The germline V gene has CDR1 LGHDT and CDR2 YNNKEL (reference sequence). The CDR3 loop reads CASSQDGLSREKLFF. The CDR3, as DNA: TGTGCCAGCAGCCAAGACGGGCTCTCCCGTGAAAAACTGTTTTTT.

This clone was counted many times. The chain has TRBV18 and TRBJ2-3, with no clear D. The CDR3 contains 13 residues. Per the germline V gene, CDR1 is KGHSH and CDR2 is LQKENI. V lost 0 bases and J lost 0, with 1 base in between. The CDR3 is CASSPPSTDTQYF. The CDR3, as DNA: TGTGCCAGCTCACCACCAAGCACAGATACGCAGTATTTT.

This clone was seen ten or more times. The J gene is TRBJ2-2, the V gene TRBV2; D not resolved. Germline V gene lookup returns CDR1 SNHLY and CDR2 FYNNEI. The CDR3 contains 13 residues. Trimming cost V 4 bases and J 2 bases, with 5 bases left between them. The CDR3: CASSGYNTGELFF. The CDR3 nucleotides are TGTGCCAGCAGTGGATATAACACCGGGGAGCTGTTTTTT. The full variable domain, with the rest looked up from reference TRBV2 and TRBJ2-2, is EPEVTQTPSHQVTQMGQEVILRCVPISNHLYFYWYRQILGQKVEFLVSFYNNEISEKSEIFDDQFSVERPDGSNFTLKIRSTKLEDSAMYFCASSGYNTGELFFGEGSRLTVL.

This clone was detected only a few times. A read error may produce the germline difference seen at one junction end. This chain's CDR3 is CASTLAYSVYTWELFF. CDR3 nucleotide sequence: TGTGCCAGCACCTTAGCGTATTCAGTGTACACCTGGGAGCTGTTTTTT. This chain uses TRBV12-3 or TRBV12-4 with TRBJ2-2, with a possible D match to TRBD2 (5 bases). The CDR3 is 16 residues long.

This chain connects TRBV30 to TRBJ1-6, with D uncertain. This CDR3 spans 14 amino acids. CDR1 is GTSNPN and CDR2 is SVGIG in the germline V gene (reference sequence). The V end lost 2 bases, the J end lost 9 bases, and 14 bases lay between the germline ends. CDR3: CAWSTGIESSPLHF. CDR3 bases: TGTGCCTGGAGTACGGGGATAGAGAGTTCACCCCTCCACTTT.

V usage is TRBV20-1 and J usage is TRBJ2-7, with TRBD1 matching 10 bases. Losses at the gene ends were 4 bases for V and 3 bases for J; bases not matched to a gene: 6. Germline CDR1 is DFQATT and CDR2 is SNEGSKA (reference sequence). There are 14 residues in the CDR3. This CDR3 reads CSATDRGLVYEQYF. The CDR3 nucleotides are TGCAGTGCTACTGACAGGGGGCTTGTCTACGAGCAGTACTTC.

Points on this clone: The CDR3 does not end in the conserved phenylalanine or tryptophan, so this is likely a read error. The DNA is omitted, as the CDR3 cannot be located on it reliably, and the CDR3 follows TCRdb's listing. The rearrangement uses TRBV9 and TRBJ2-4; TRBD1 is taken as the D call from the table, unchecked against the DNA. The CDR3 adds up to 11 amino acids, both ends counted. CDR1 is SGDLS, CDR2 YYNGEE, per germline. The chain's CDR3 is CASSLREGGAS.

This clone showed up many times. V usage is TRBV29-1 and J usage is TRBJ2-1, with 9 bases that match TRBD1. The germline V gene encodes CDR1 SQVTM and CDR2 ANQGSEA. Trimming removed 6 bases from V and 9 bases from J; junction bases left unmatched: 21. There are 17 residues in the CDR3. The CDR3 DNA reads as TGCAGCGTCCCCTGGGACAGGGCGTTTCCGGATACAATTGAGCAGTTCTTC. This gives the protein CSVPWDRAFPDTIEQFF.

This clone was counted ten times or more. The CDR3 coding sequence is TGTGCCAGCATTCAAGAAGGAGGGCTTACGCAGTATTTT. Amino acid sequence: CASIQEGGLTQYF. The gene calls are TRBV6-1 and TRBJ2-3, with D tentatively TRBD2 (6 bases). Per germline, CDR1 MNHNS and CDR2 SASEGT. With 7 bases removed from V and 8 bases from J, the gap between germline ends came to 16 bases. This CDR3 has 13 residues.

This rearrangement joins TRBV6-1 to TRBJ2-5; 12 nucleotides align to TRBD1. CDR1 is MNHNS, CDR2 SASEGT, per germline. The V segment lost 9 bases and the J segment 5 bases; nucleotides outside the gene matches: 7. This CDR3 spans 14 amino acids. CDR3 in DNA: TGTGCCAGAACCAGGGACAGGGGGCACGAGACCCAGTACTTC. It yields the protein CARTRDRGHETQYF.

This clone was recorded many times. This chain links TRBV5-1 with TRBJ1-1; D call uncertain. The germline CDR1 and CDR2 sequences are SGHRS and YFSETQ. Trimming stripped 4 bases from V and 0 bases from J, with 7 bases between. The CDR3 extends over 13 amino acids. The CDR3 spells CASSVFMNTEAFF. The CDR3 DNA follows: TGCGCCAGCAGCGTCTTCATGAACACTGAAGCTTTCTTT. Based on the CDR3 plus reference TRBV5-1 and TRBJ1-1, the full variable domain is KAGVTQTPRYLIKTRGQQVTLSCSPISGHRSVSWYQQTPGQGLQFLFEYFSETQRNKGNFPGRFSGRQFSNSRSEMNVSTLELGDSALYLCASSVFMNTEAFFGQGTRLTVV.

This clone was found many times. This rearrangement joins TRBV20-1 to TRBJ1-1, with D hard to call. This CDR3 is 12 amino acids long. Germline CDR1 and CDR2: DFQATT and SNEGSKA (reference sequence). Trimming shortened V by 0 bases and J by 7 bases, and 9 bases separated the two germline ends. The CDR3 loop is CSARDRLGEAFF. The CDR3 DNA sequence: TGCAGTGCTAGAGATCGGCTAGGTGAAGCTTTCTTT.

The table lists this clone with many counts. The chain has TRBV12-3 or TRBV12-4 and TRBJ1-5; unclear D gene. V lost 3 bases, J lost 1 base, and 7 bases lay in between. This CDR3 comprises 14 residues. In nucleotides, the CDR3 is TGTGCCAGCAGTTTGTACCCGAGCAATCAGCCCCAGCATTTT. Translating it yields CASSLYPSNQPQHF.

A few counts support this clone. V and J are TRBV12-3 or TRBV12-4 and TRBJ2-1; maybe TRBD1 (6 bases). The V gene lost 1 base and the J gene lost 10 bases, with 8 bases spanning the gap. The CDR3 has 12 residues. For the CDR3, the DNA is TGTGCCAGCAGTTTAGAGGACAGCGAGCAGTTCTTC. This sequence encodes CASSLEDSEQFF.

V usage is TRBV7-9 and J usage is TRBJ1-3; D is uncertain. The length of the CDR3 is 14 residues. Germline CDR1 reads SEHNR; CDR2 reads FQNEAQ (reference sequence). V dropped 3 bases and J dropped 0 bases, with 6 bases sitting between them. The CDR3 bases are TGTGCCAGCAGCTTTTTTACCTCTGGAAACACCATATATTTT. Translated, it gives CASSFFTSGNTIYF.

At least ten counts were recorded for this clone. The chain is built from TRBV7-9 and TRBJ1-1; 7 bases line up with TRBD1. V was pared by 6 bases and J by 4 bases, with 5 bases of the junction left unmatched. The length of the CDR3 is 13 residues. The V gene's germline CDR1 is SEHNR and CDR2 FQNEAQ (reference sequence). The CDR3 spells CASSTAGGTEAFF. In DNA, the CDR3 is TGTGCCAGCAGTACCGCAGGGGGCACTGAAGCTTTCTTT.

This chain joins TRBV28 and TRBJ2-5, with 9 bases matching TRBD1. CDR3 length equals 14 residues. Germline V lookup: CDR1 MDHEN, CDR2 SYDVKM. Trimming took 4 bases from V and 3 from J; bases not matched to a gene: 3. CDR3 nucleotide sequence: TGTGCCAGCAGTTCGACAGGGGGGGAAGAGACCCAGTACTTC. Encoded protein: CASSSTGGEETQYF.

By sample share, this clone is medium-sized. The V gene is TRBV20-1, the J gene TRBJ2-1, with D perhaps TRBD2 (6 bases). The CDR3 loop spans 16 amino acids. V lost 2 bases and J lost 2, with 16 bases in between. The germline V gene has CDR1 DFQATT and CDR2 SNEGSKA (reference sequence). The CDR3 loop reads CSARPVGGSTYNEQFF. DNA for the CDR3: TGCAGTGCTAGACCCGTGGGGGGTTCAACCTACAATGAGCAGTTCTTC.

In this sample, this clone turned up a few times. This sequence joins TRBV6-1 and TRBJ2-1; D possibly matches TRBD1 or TRBD2 (6 bases each). Germline V gene lookup returns CDR1 MNHNS and CDR2 SASEGT. The CDR3 is 13 amino acids. The V and J ends lost 10 bases and 13 bases respectively, with 23 bases between them. As DNA, the CDR3 is TGTGCCATCACCCAGTGGGGGGCCGGTGATCAGTTCTTC. Protein: CAITQWGAGDQFF.

This clone was detected many times. V and J are TRBV6-1 and TRBJ1-5; no definite D call. This CDR3 spans 13 amino acids. Deletions cut 2 bases from V and 4 bases from J, with 6 bases between. CDR1 MNHNS and CDR2 SASEGT come from the germline V gene. The CDR3 DNA reads as TGTGCCAGCAGTGAATCAGAGAATCAGCCCCAGCATTTT. Protein: CASSESENQPQHF.

This clone has ten or more counts. A much larger clone sits a single nucleotide away, making a read error possible. The J gene is TRBJ2-1, the V gene TRBV20-1, with 7 bases identical to TRBD1. The end of the DNA is better explained by TRBJ2-7, so the J call may be wrong. This CDR3 has 14 residues. Germline CDR1 and CDR2: DFQATT and SNEGSKA (reference sequence). In nucleotides, the CDR3 is TGCAGTGCCAAACGGGACAGCTCCTACAATGAGCAGTACTTC. This codes for CSAKRDSSYNEQYF.

In its sample, this clone was seen once. At one end, the junction sequence differs from germline, possibly due to a read error. The chain is built from TRBV5-1 and TRBJ2-3; 8 positions match TRBD2. Germline CDR1 is SGHRS and CDR2 is YFSETQ. The CDR3 extends over 14 amino acids. CDR3 sequence reads: CASILTGGPPTQYF. CDR3 DNA sequence: TGCGCCAGCATCTTGACGGGAGGGCCCCCTACGCAGTATTTT.

This clone appeared a few times. A read error may account for a junction end that differs from germline. The chain links TRBV28 to TRBJ2-7; TRBD2 aligns across 8 bases. Germline lookup yields CDR1 MDHEN and CDR2 SYDVKM. The CDR3 extends over 16 amino acids. The chain's CDR3 is CASGFRLGGRQVEQYF. The CDR3 DNA is TGTGCCAGCGGTTTTAGGTTAGGCGGGAGGCAAGTCGAGCAGTACTTC.

The table lists this clone with many counts. This chain uses TRBV7-9 with TRBJ2-4; 7 bases are shared with TRBD1. CDR1 is SEHNR, CDR2 FQNEAQ, per germline (reference sequence). The CDR3 extends over 16 amino acids. The V and J ends lost 6 bases and 6 bases, in that order; junction bases with no gene match: 14. CDR3 residues: CASSPVGDRDGNIQYF. In DNA form, the CDR3 reads TGTGCCAGCAGTCCGGTAGGAGACAGGGATGGAAACATTCAGTACTTC.